What follows describes a single T cell receptor (beta chain). The antigen is undetermined. This sample stems from a study of cytomegalovirus exposure and HLA in healthy donors. It was with 60 Vbeta and 13 Jbeta primers that the PCR ran. Measured with immunoSEQ multiplex PCR; TCRdb has only the in-frame clones, and not every one. Of about 190,000 clones listed, approximately 78% are singletons. Study-level points and caveats: Per published accounts, TCR beta sequences correctly predicted the HLA-A and HLA-B alleles of most subjects. Reported performance of the classifier showed diagnosis of cytomegalovirus status with high specificity and sensitivity. TCR beta chain V- and J-gene trimming was linked, in a later analysis, to a missense variant in DCLRE1C. Donors were assumed by presence/absence analyses to have roughly uniform sequencing depth.

This TCR was sampled from a woman aged 18-29 years in good health and CMV-seronegative. Material for sequencing was PBMCs.

CDR3 bases: TGTGCCAGCAGTGAAGCCCCCCGTGAAGCTTTCTTT. This translates into CASSEAPREAFF. V usage is TRBV6-1 and J usage is TRBJ1-1; D not certain. V was cut by 0 bases and J by 7 bases, with 6 bases left in between. Germline CDR1 is MNHNS and CDR2 is SASEGT. This CDR3 comprises 12 residues.